This T cell receptor (beta chain) was recovered during a study of blood T cell repertoires in COVID-19. Across the study: There were acute and convalescent COVID-19 samples, and they came from the United States, Italy and Spain. Sources were T cells, B-cell-depleted T cells, or PBMCs; the material itself was cDNA or gDNA.

This CDR3 spans 15 amino acids. Germline CDR1 MRHNA, CDR2 SNTAGT. Trimming took 4 bases from V and 1 from J; bases not matched to a gene: 6. Authors' methods: Researchers report that nucleated cell counts were estimated from reference gene primer amplification. The table came from immunoSEQ multiplex PCR; TCRdb's copy has only in-frame clones and leaves some out. That table supplies the V and J calls and clone size; D and trimming were determined from the DNA. The sample comprises tens of thousands of clones, approximately 85% of which are singletons, and around 14% rests with the top ten. Sequencing input: peripheral blood. The chain links TRBV6-4 to TRBJ1-1, with 7 bases matching TRBD1. This TCR was sampled from a woman in her 70s in a cohort sampled during active COVID-19. The CDR3 region is CASSGQGLSNTEAFF. The CDR3 region has the DNA TGTGCCAGCAGTGGACAGGGACTGTCGAACACTGAAGCTTTCTTT.